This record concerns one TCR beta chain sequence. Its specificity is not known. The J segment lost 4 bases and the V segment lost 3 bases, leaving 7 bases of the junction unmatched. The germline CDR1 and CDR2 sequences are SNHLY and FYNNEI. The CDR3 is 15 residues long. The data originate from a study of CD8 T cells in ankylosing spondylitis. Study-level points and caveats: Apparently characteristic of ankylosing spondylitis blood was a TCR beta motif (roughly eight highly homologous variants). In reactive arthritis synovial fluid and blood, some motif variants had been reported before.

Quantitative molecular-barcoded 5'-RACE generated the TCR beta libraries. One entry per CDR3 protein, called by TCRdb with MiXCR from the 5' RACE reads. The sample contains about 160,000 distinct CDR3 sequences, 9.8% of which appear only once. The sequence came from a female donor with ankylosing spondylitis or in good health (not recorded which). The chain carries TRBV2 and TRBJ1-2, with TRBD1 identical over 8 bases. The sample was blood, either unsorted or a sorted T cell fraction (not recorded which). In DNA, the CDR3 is TGTGCCAGCAGTGATCGACAGGGGATAATCTATGGCTACACCTTC. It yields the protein CASSDRQGIIYGYTF.